This T cell receptor (beta chain) was profiled in a study of blood T cell repertoires in COVID-19. Study details: Specimens from acute and convalescent COVID-19 originated in the United States, Italy and Spain. PBMCs, B-cell-depleted T cells, or T cells were the source of the cDNA or gDNA that made up the material.

The method was immunoSEQ multiplex PCR; TCRdb's version includes in-frame clones alone and lacks a portion of them. The sample includes roughly 200,000 clones, 75% to 85% of them seen just once. Deletions cut 0 bases from V and 4 bases from J, with 16 bases between. The CDR3 contains 16 residues. Germline V CDR1 and CDR2: MNHEY, SMNVEV (reference sequence). This sequence joins TRBV27 and TRBJ2-7, with D perhaps matching TRBD2 (5 bases). The receptor was derived from a woman aged 25 to 45 with COVID-19, enrolled during active disease. Sequencing used peripheral blood. CDR3 region: CASSLSKVGGLYEQYF. The DNA for the CDR3 is TGTGCCAGCAGTTTATCGAAGGTAGGAGGTTTGTACGAGCAGTACTTC.